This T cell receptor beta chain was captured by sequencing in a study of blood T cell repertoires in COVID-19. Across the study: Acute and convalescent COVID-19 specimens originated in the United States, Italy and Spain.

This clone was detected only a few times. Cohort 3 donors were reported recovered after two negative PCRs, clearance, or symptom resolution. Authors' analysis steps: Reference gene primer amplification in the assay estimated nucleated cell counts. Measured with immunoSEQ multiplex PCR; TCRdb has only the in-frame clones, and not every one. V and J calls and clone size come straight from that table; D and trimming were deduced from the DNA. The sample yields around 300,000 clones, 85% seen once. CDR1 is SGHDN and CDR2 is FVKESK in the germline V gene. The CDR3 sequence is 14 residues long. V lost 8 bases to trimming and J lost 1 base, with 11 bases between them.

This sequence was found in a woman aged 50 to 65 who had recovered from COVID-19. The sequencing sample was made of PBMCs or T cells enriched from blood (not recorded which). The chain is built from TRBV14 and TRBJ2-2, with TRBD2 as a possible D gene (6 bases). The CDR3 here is CASYRGGNTGELFF. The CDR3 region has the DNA TGTGCCAGCTATCGGGGAGGGAACACCGGGGAGCTGTTTTTT.